This T cell receptor (beta chain) was identified in a study of diagnostic markers for celiac disease (TCRdb year 2020). The sample was run on an Illumina MiSeq. TCRdb reprocessed the reads, so every CDR3 protein sequence counts as one entry and DNA is not shown. The table held for this sample gives about 5,600 distinct CDR3 sequences. Of the sample, 5.9% is held by the ten largest clones. Comments on this clonotype: Which antigen it targets is not known.

This clonotype was obtained from a human donor. This table probably holds off-target reads from a library built for another chain. Material for sequencing was either unsorted cells or a sorted T cell fraction (not recorded which).

The CDR3 region has the sequence CASSDRINDGYTF. The rearranged chain carries TRBV12-3 or TRBV12-4 and TRBJ1-2. The CDR3 numbers 13 residues from cysteine through phenylalanine. Only the protein sequence is given.